The next 22 T cell receptor beta chains were all read from a single sample in a study of T cell responses to AZD1222 COVID-19 vaccine (dated by TCRdb to the early 2020s). The library was prepared using the immunoSEQ multiplex PCR assay. This immuneACCESS table, as held by TCRdb, lists in-frame sequences with V and J called but not all clones. Of the missing ones, under half trace to an unresolved V gene in checked studies; the others have no known cause. The sample records 100,000 to 140,000 clones, about 85% of which are singletons. Around 5% of the sample goes to the ten largest clones. Sample time point, as interpreted from the label and publication: about 28 days (+/-7) after the second vaccine dose. Sample: peripheral blood, taken 28 days after the second AZD1222 dose. These receptor sequences come from an adult who received the AZD1222 COVID-19 vaccine.

The genes are TRBV28 and TRBJ1-3; no definite D call. CDR3 size: 15 residues. Germline assignment: CDR1 MDHEN and CDR2 SYDVKM. V gave up 3 bases and J gave up 0 bases, with 9 bases separating them. Here the CDR3 reads CASSFPGSSGNTIYF. For the CDR3, the DNA is TGTGCCAGCAGTTTCCCGGGGAGCTCTGGAAACACCATATATTTT.

The chain recombines TRBV5-4 with TRBJ2-7, with D tentatively TRBD1 (6 bases). CDR1 is SGHNT, CDR2 YYREEE, per germline (reference sequence). This CDR3 region has 13 residues. V was pared by 4 bases and J by 5 bases, with 13 bases between. The CDR3: CASSVPGAHEQYF. The CDR3 nucleotides read TGTGCCAGCAGCGTCCCAGGGGCTCACGAGCAGTACTTC.

CDR3 nucleotides: TGTGCCAGCAGCACAGTTGCAACTAATGAAAAACTGTTTTTT. This codes for CASSTVATNEKLFF. The chain carries TRBV7-9 and TRBJ1-4, with D hard to call. Per germline, CDR1 SEHNR and CDR2 FQNEAQ (reference sequence). Trimming removed 5 bases at V and 0 bases at J, with 7 bases between. The CDR3 is 14 amino acids.

The sample holds a few counts of this clone. An end of the junction does not agree with germline; a read error may underlie this. V and J are TRBV7-2 and TRBJ2-3; D not resolved. Germline CDR1 and CDR2: SGHTA and FQGNSA. The CDR3 consists of 14 residues. DNA for the CDR3: TGTGCCAGCAGCTTAGGGGCAAGCACCGATACGCAGTATTTT. This gives the protein CASSLGASTDTQYF. Full variable domain (missing parts from reference TRBV7-2 and TRBJ2-3): GAGVSQSPSNKVTEKGKDVELRCDPISGHTALYWYRQSLGQGLEFLIYFQGNSAPDKSGLPSDRFSAERTGGSVSTLTIQRTQQEDSAVYLCASSLGASTDTQYFGPGTRLTVL.

This clone was picked up one time. The chain recombines TRBV10-3 with TRBJ1-3; D is ambiguous. V lost 7 bases and J lost 0, with 7 bases in between. CDR3 size: 13 residues. CDR1 and CDR2 (germline): ENHRY, SYGVKD. CDR3: CAIKVSSGNTIYF. The CDR3 DNA is TGTGCCATCAAGGTGAGCTCTGGAAACACCATATATTTT.

This clone appeared a single time. The chain combines TRBV5-6 with TRBJ1-2, with D hard to call. In germline, CDR1 is SGHDT, CDR2 YYEEEE. The CDR3 loop spans 15 amino acids. V was trimmed by 2 bases and J by 0 bases, leaving 11 bases between them. The CDR3 sequence is CASSLVAGPNYGYTF. In DNA, the CDR3 is TGTGCCAGCAGCTTAGTGGCAGGCCCTAACTATGGCTACACCTTC.

The rearrangement links TRBV6-5 to TRBJ2-7; weak D call: TRBD2 (5 bases). Trimming left V 0 bases short and J 4 bases short, with 10 bases between. This CDR3 has 14 residues. Looked up from germline, CDR1 is MNHEY and CDR2 is SVGAGI. The CDR3 DNA follows: TGTGCCAGCAGTTACTCGGGGAGACTTTACGAGCAGTACTTC. It specifies CASSYSGRLYEQYF.

This chain links TRBV4-1 with TRBJ1-5, with 8 bases aligning to TRBD1. The CDR3 runs 16 residues. Trimming cost V 1 base and J 3 bases; bases outside gene matches: 5. Per the germline V gene, CDR1 is MGHRA and CDR2 is YSYEKL. In DNA form, the CDR3 reads TGCGCCAGCAGCCAAGGCCGGGACAGGCCCAATCAGCCCCAGCATTTT. It yields the protein CASSQGRDRPNQPQHF.

This rearrangement joins TRBV3-1 (or the pseudogene TRBV3-2) to TRBJ2-2; TRBD1 might be the D (6 bases). CDR1 and CDR2 (germline): LGHDT, YNNKEL (reference sequence). V shed 4 bases and J shed 0 bases, with 9 bases lying between them. This CDR3 region has 15 residues. CDR3 in amino acids: CASSPTGTNTGELFF. The CDR3 DNA reads as TGTGCCAGCAGCCCCACAGGGACGAACACCGGGGAGCTGTTTTTT.

This clone was detected a few times. Other DNA sequences from this sample encode an identical CDR3 as well. J is TRBJ2-5 and V is TRBV19, with a possible D match to TRBD1 (6 bases). The germline V gene encodes CDR1 LNHDA and CDR2 SQIVND (reference sequence). The CDR3 extends over 12 amino acids. V was trimmed by 8 bases and J by 4 bases, leaving 11 bases between them. The CDR3 coding sequence is TGTGCCAGTCGACAGGCGGGAGAGACCCAGTACTTC. Translation: CASRQAGETQYF.

This chain connects TRBV3-1 (or the pseudogene TRBV3-2) to TRBJ1-2, with a possible D match to TRBD1 (5 bases). Trimming left V 0 bases short and J 7 bases short, with 12 bases between. The CDR3 loop spans 14 amino acids. Germline V lookup: CDR1 LGHDT, CDR2 YNNKEL (reference sequence). Here the CDR3 DNA reads TGTGCCAGCAGCCAAGACCAGGGTGGGGTTGGCTACACCTTC. It translates to CASSQDQGGVGYTF.

The chain links TRBV5-8 to TRBJ2-4, with unresolved D. The ends were cut back, 4 bases at V and 2 bases at J, with 25 bases in the middle. The length of the CDR3 is 19 residues. Germline V lookup: CDR1 SGHTS, CDR2 YDEGEE. The CDR3 nucleotides are TGTGCCAGCAGCCTTACAATGACCGATGTCTCCCCTACCAAAAACATTCAGTACTTC. This sequence encodes CASSLTMTDVSPTKNIQYF.

V gene TRBV24-1 combines with J gene TRBJ2-3; D gene unclear. CDR1 and CDR2 from the germline V gene are KGHDR and SFDVKD. This CDR3 has 14 amino acids. The V and J ends lost 3 bases and 5 bases respectively, with 11 bases between them. This CDR3 is CATSDDLGGDTQYF. The CDR3 nucleotides are TGTGCCACCAGTGATGACCTGGGTGGAGATACGCAGTATTTT.

The rearrangement joins TRBV18 to TRBJ2-3, with D perhaps TRBD1 or TRBD2 (5 bases each). The germline V and J ends were trimmed by 3 bases and 2 bases, with 15 bases remaining between them. The CDR3 is made up of 16 amino acids. Germline lookup yields CDR1 KGHSH and CDR2 LQKENI. This CDR3 reads CASSPRDGTFTDTQYF. The DNA for the CDR3 is TGTGCCAGCTCACCCAGAGACGGGACCTTCACAGATACGCAGTATTTT. Drawing the rest from reference TRBV18 and TRBJ2-3, the complete variable domain is NAGVMQNPRHLVRRRGQEARLRCSPMKGHSHVYWYRQLPEEGLKFMVYLQKENIIDESGMPKERFSAEFPKEGPSILRIQQVVRGDSAAYFCASSPRDGTFTDTQYFGPGTRLTVL.

This clone turned up a few times. The chain is built from TRBV7-2 and TRBJ1-6; D not certain. Germline V gene lookup returns CDR1 SGHTA and CDR2 FQGNSA. With 5 bases removed from V and 4 bases from J, the gap between germline ends came to 9 bases. The CDR3 spans 14 residues. CDR3 nucleotide sequence: TGTGCCAGCAGCCCCACGGAGTATAATTCACCCCTCCACTTT. Its protein is CASSPTEYNSPLHF.

The genes are TRBV5-1 and TRBJ2-2, with TRBD1 identical over 11 bases. V lost 4 bases, J lost 5 bases, and 13 bases stayed unmatched. This CDR3 comprises 18 residues. Germline CDR1 reads SGHRS; CDR2 reads YFSETQ. Here the CDR3 DNA reads TGCGCCAGCAGCATCGGGACAGGGGGGCCCCCGATTACCGGGGAGCTGTTTTTT. It specifies CASSIGTGGPPITGELFF.

This clone is a singleton in its sample. This chain uses TRBV24-1 with TRBJ1-1; D gene unclear. There are 14 residues in the CDR3. The germline gives CDR1 KGHDR, CDR2 SFDVKD. The germline V and J ends were trimmed by 3 bases and 7 bases, with 14 bases remaining between them. CDR3 protein: CATSDPTTNHEAFF. The CDR3 region has the DNA TGTGCCACCAGTGATCCCACCACCAATCATGAAGCTTTCTTT.

This clone appeared a single time. The rearrangement uses TRBV10-3 and TRBJ2-5; TRBD2 might be the D (5 bases). The germline V gene has CDR1 ENHRY and CDR2 SYGVKD. The CDR3 spans 12 residues. Trimming cost V 3 bases and J 3 bases, with 5 bases left between them. Here the CDR3 DNA reads TGTGCCATCAGTGAAGCGGAAGAGACCCAGTACTTC. Its protein is CAISEAEETQYF.

The chain is built from TRBV5-6 and TRBJ1-1, with D unclear. The CDR3 consists of 15 residues. With 2 bases removed from V and 0 bases from J, the gap between germline ends came to 11 bases. Germline CDR1 is SGHDT and CDR2 is YYEEEE. The CDR3 DNA follows: TGTGCCAGCAGCTTCGACGCTTATATGAACACTGAAGCTTTCTTT. Translating it yields CASSFDAYMNTEAFF. Looking up the rest from reference TRBV5-6 and TRBJ1-1 gives the full variable domain: DAGVTQSPTHLIKTRGQQVTLRCSPKSGHDTVSWYQQALGQGPQFIFQYYEEEERQRGNFPDRFSGHQFPNYSSELNVNALLLGDSALYLCASSFDAYMNTEAFFGQGTRLTVV.

V usage is TRBV1 and J usage is TRBJ2-7; the table gives TRBD1 as D, unverified against the DNA. TRBV1 is assigned pseudogene status. There are 17 residues in the CDR3. CDR3 residues: CTSSQLRTGRRVVEQYF. CDR3 in DNA: TGCACCAGCAGCCAGCTTCGGACAGGGAGAAGAGTGGTTGAGCAGTACTTC.

The chain employs TRBV5-4 and TRBJ2-3; 8 bases line up with TRBD2. CDR1 is SGHNT, CDR2 YYREEE, per germline (reference sequence). J was trimmed by 2 bases and V by 0 bases; bases with no gene match: 2. The CDR3 sequence is 15 residues long. The CDR3, as DNA: TGTGCCAGCAGCTTGGCTAGCGGGCACACAGATACGCAGTATTTT. This codes for CASSLASGHTDTQYF.

The rearrangement joins TRBV18 to TRBJ2-7; TRBD1 agrees at 10 bases. Germline values: CDR1 KGHSH, CDR2 LQKENI. Losses at the gene ends were 2 bases for V and 5 bases for J; bases not matched to a gene: 9. The CDR3 is made up of 16 amino acids. The CDR3 nucleotides are TGTGCCAGCTCACCATATTCGGGACAGGGGCGGGACGAGCAGTACTTC. This gives the protein CASSPYSGQGRDEQYF. The complete variable domain, with remaining parts taken from reference TRBV18 and TRBJ2-7, reads NAGVMQNPRHLVRRRGQEARLRCSPMKGHSHVYWYRQLPEEGLKFMVYLQKENIIDESGMPKERFSAEFPKEGPSILRIQQVVRGDSAAYFCASSPYSGQGRDEQYFGPGTRLTVT.